A single sample gave rise to the 20 T cell receptor beta chains below, sequenced in a study of T-cell reconstitution after alpha-beta-depleted transplantation in children. The TCRbeta library was prepared with unique molecular identifiers. A single record per CDR3 protein comes from TCRdb applying MiXCR to the PCR reads. Here the sample spans 640,000 or so distinct CDR3 sequences, 16% being singletons. The starting material was PBMCs from the stem cell graft donor, obtained from the stem cell graft. Every receptor here comes from a human donor who donated a stem cell graft to a child with acute myeloid leukemia.

This clonotype showed up many times. This sequence joins TRBV10-2 and TRBJ1-3; D possibly corresponds to TRBD1 (6 bases). Germline V lookup: CDR1 WSHSY, CDR2 SAAADI. The CDR3 is 16 amino acids. Trimming took 2 bases from V and 0 from J, leaving 11 bases between them. The CDR3 nucleotides read TGCGCCAGCAGTGAGGAGAGGACAGCCTCTGGAAACACCATATATTTT. Translated: CASSEERTASGNTIYF.

This clonotype has at least ten counts. This chain links TRBV20-1 with TRBJ2-7; D is undetermined. V lost 0 bases and J 1 base, leaving 4 bases between the germline ends. Germline V lookup: CDR1 DFQATT, CDR2 SNEGSKA (reference sequence). CDR3 length: 12 amino acids. This chain's CDR3 is CSARDLSYEQYF. CDR3 coding DNA: TGCAGTGCTAGAGACCTGTCCTACGAGCAGTACTTC.

This clonotype was observed many times. This sequence joins TRBV20-1 and TRBJ2-7, with 10 bases fitting TRBD1. Trimming took 0 bases from V and 3 from J; bases not matched to a gene: 2. The CDR3 contains 14 residues. Germline CDR1 reads DFQATT; CDR2 reads SNEGSKA (reference sequence). In nucleotides, the CDR3 is TGCAGTGCTAGAGATGGGGACAGGGGCTACGAGCAGTACTTC. It encodes CSARDGDRGYEQYF.

This clonotype was seen at least ten times. V and J are TRBV20-1 and TRBJ2-5; 7 positions match TRBD1. This CDR3 has 14 amino acids. From germline, CDR1 is DFQATT and CDR2 SNEGSKA (reference sequence). The V gene end was trimmed by 3 bases and the J gene end by 0 bases; junction bases not matched to a gene: 4. The CDR3: CSASADRHQETQYF. The CDR3 bases are TGCAGTGCTAGCGCGGACAGGCACCAAGAGACCCAGTACTTC.

The V and J genes are TRBV12-3 or TRBV12-4 and TRBJ2-1, with TRBD1 matching over 11 bases. J was trimmed by 2 bases and V by 4 bases; bases with no gene match: 10. The CDR3 covers 18 residues. This CDR3 is CASSSPSPGQGAYNEQFF. The CDR3 nucleotides are TGTGCCAGCAGTTCCCCCTCCCCGGGACAGGGGGCCTACAATGAGCAGTTCTTC.

This clonotype was seen a handful of times. Germline and junction disagree at one end, which may indicate a read error. This chain connects TRBV28 to TRBJ2-1; D unresolved. The CDR3 totals 13 residues. Germline V lookup: CDR1 MDHEN, CDR2 SYDVKM. The CDR3 sequence: CASNPPHYNELFF. In nucleotides, the CDR3 is TGTGCCAGCAACCCACCTCACTACAATGAGCTGTTCTTC.

The sample holds a few counts of this clonotype. The chain uses TRBV5-1 and TRBJ2-7, with 12 positions matching TRBD2. Per the germline V gene, CDR1 is SGHRS and CDR2 is YFSETQ. The CDR3 sequence is 16 residues long. Trimming removed 2 bases from V and 1 base from J; junction bases left unmatched: 4. The CDR3 nucleotides read TGCGCCAGCAGCTTCTTCACTAGCGGGGGGTCCTACGAGCAGTACTTC. This sequence encodes CASSFFTSGGSYEQYF.

This clonotype was detected a few times. The chain couples TRBV7-9 to TRBJ2-7; D might be TRBD2 (6 bases). The CDR3 runs 13 residues. V lost 1 base and J lost 7, with 11 bases in between. The V gene's germline CDR1 is SEHNR and CDR2 FQNEAQ (reference sequence). The CDR3 here is CASSLEVSGEQYV. CDR3 nucleotide sequence: TGTGCCAGCAGCTTAGAAGTCAGCGGGGAGCAGTACGTC.

There are many counts of this clonotype. The chain is built from TRBV29-1 and TRBJ1-2; the match to TRBD1 covers 10 bases. CDR1 and CDR2 from the germline V gene are SQVTM and ANQGSEA. CDR3 length equals 14 residues. V lost 4 bases, J lost 4 bases, and 6 bases stayed unmatched. CDR3 sequence (DNA): TGCAGCGTTGCCACGACAGGGGGCGGCTATGGCTACACCTTC. Translating gives CSVATTGGGYGYTF.

The rearrangement links TRBV5-1 to TRBJ2-2, with a tentative D call TRBD1 (6 bases). This CDR3 has 16 amino acids. Trimming stripped 0 bases from V and 4 bases from J, with 13 bases between. Germline assignment: CDR1 SGHRS and CDR2 YFSETQ. This CDR3 is CASSLGTGQSTGELFF. In nucleotides, the CDR3 is TGCGCCAGCAGCTTGGGGACGGGACAAAGCACCGGGGAGCTGTTTTTT.

This clonotype was picked up a small number of times. The V gene is TRBV6-4, the J gene TRBJ2-1, with TRBD2 matching over 8 bases. The CDR3 is made up of 16 amino acids. V was clipped by 8 bases and J by 0 bases; unmatched bases: 9. CDR1 is MRHNA, CDR2 SNTAGT, per germline. The CDR3 spells CASPGGWAGSYNEQFF. DNA for the CDR3: TGTGCCAGCCCGGGGGGGTGGGCAGGCTCCTACAATGAGCAGTTCTTC.

At least ten counts were recorded for this clonotype. V usage is TRBV7-2 and J usage is TRBJ1-2; D is perhaps TRBD1 (5 bases). In germline, CDR1 is SGHTA, CDR2 FQGNSA. The CDR3 consists of 13 residues. The ends were cut back, 1 base at V and 8 bases at J, with 11 bases in the middle. Here the CDR3 reads CASSLEGVRGYTF. CDR3 nucleotides: TGTGCCAGCAGCTTAGAAGGGGTACGAGGCTACACCTTC. The whole variable domain, remainder taken from reference TRBV7-2 and TRBJ1-2, is GAGVSQSPSNKVTEKGKDVELRCDPISGHTALYWYRQSLGQGLEFLIYFQGNSAPDKSGLPSDRFSAERTGGSVSTLTIQRTQQEDSAVYLCASSLEGVRGYTFGSGTRLTVV.

This chain uses TRBV20-1 with TRBJ1-2; a possible D gene is TRBD1 (5 bases). The CDR3 consists of 13 residues. Germline V lookup: CDR1 DFQATT, CDR2 SNEGSKA (reference sequence). V lost 3 bases, J lost 4 bases, and 12 bases lay in between. The CDR3 loop is CSASSQGRYGYTF. In DNA, the CDR3 is TGCAGTGCTAGTTCCCAGGGTCGCTATGGCTACACCTTC.

CDR3: CASSLDRDAVNYGYTF. DNA for the CDR3: TGCGCCAGCAGCCTAGACAGGGACGCCGTTAACTATGGCTACACCTTC. The chain joins TRBV4-1 to TRBJ1-2, with 7 bases fitting TRBD1. Germline values: CDR1 MGHRA, CDR2 YSYEKL. The CDR3 totals 16 residues. V lost 4 bases to trimming and J lost 1 base; unmatched junction nucleotides: 9.

This clonotype was counted at least ten times. The chain recombines TRBV20-1 with TRBJ2-5; 8 bases are a match to TRBD1. The trim removed 2 bases at V and 4 bases at J, leaving 6 bases unmatched. There are 14 residues in the CDR3. Per the germline V gene, CDR1 is DFQATT and CDR2 is SNEGSKA (reference sequence). The CDR3 nucleotides are TGCAGTGCTAGATCCGGACAGGGCATAGAGACCCAGTACTTC. This codes for CSARSGQGIETQYF.

The chain is built from TRBV5-1 and TRBJ2-1, with 8 bases fitting TRBD2. After removal of 2 bases from V and 9 bases from J, the junction contained 10 bases not matched to a gene. There are 15 residues in the CDR3. Germline loops: CDR1 SGHRS, CDR2 YFSETQ. This chain's CDR3 is CASSLSSGGGGEQFF. The CDR3 nucleotides read TGCGCCAGCAGCTTATCAAGCGGGGGCGGGGGTGAGCAGTTCTTC.

CDR3 sequence reads: CASTLGSYEQYF. The CDR3 region has the DNA TGTGCCAGCACCTTAGGGTCCTACGAGCAGTACTTC. The chain is built from TRBV2 and TRBJ2-7; D uncertain. This CDR3 contains 12 residues. CDR1 SNHLY and CDR2 FYNNEI come from the germline V gene. Trimming removed 7 bases at V and 1 base at J, with 8 bases between.

In its sample, this clonotype was seen a few times. This chain uses TRBV6-1 with TRBJ2-1; 12 bases align to TRBD2. CDR3 length: 18 residues. The V segment lost 5 bases and the J segment 7 bases; nucleotides outside the gene matches: 15. Germline V lookup: CDR1 MNHNS, CDR2 SASEGT. The CDR3 sequence: CASSLSGFLAGGPNEQFF. The CDR3 DNA is TGTGCCAGCAGTCTCTCTGGGTTTCTAGCGGGGGGGCCGAATGAGCAGTTCTTC.

In this sample, this clonotype turned up many times. The rearrangement uses TRBV12-3 or TRBV12-4 and TRBJ2-6; D remains unclear. The CDR3 runs 15 residues. V was cut by 3 bases and J by 0 bases, with 6 bases left in between. CDR3 loop: CASSFYTSGANVLTF. As DNA, the CDR3 is TGTGCCAGCAGTTTTTATACCTCTGGGGCCAACGTCCTGACTTTC.

This clonotype appeared a few times. The rearrangement links TRBV20-1 to TRBJ2-3; 11 nucleotides match TRBD1. Losses at the gene ends were 1 base for V and 3 bases for J; bases not matched to a gene: 3. This CDR3 comprises 15 residues. Germline loops: CDR1 DFQATT, CDR2 SNEGSKA (reference sequence). CDR3 amino acids: CSARGTGGLTDTQYF. For the CDR3, the DNA is TGCAGTGCTAGAGGGACAGGGGGCCTGACAGATACGCAGTATTTT.